This paragraph covers one TCR beta chain sequence. These data belong to a study of blood T cell repertoires in COVID-19. The CDR3 is 16 amino acids. With V trimmed by 4 bases and J by 2 bases, 6 bases remained unmatched. Germline V CDR1 and CDR2: SGHKS, YYEKEE (reference sequence). TCRdb's copy holds only in-frame clones and misses some; the assay was immunoSEQ multiplex PCR. The sample lists a few hundred thousand clones, approximately 81% occurring once. The clonotype was recovered from a woman aged 45-60 years who had been exposed to COVID-19. J is TRBJ2-2 and V is TRBV5-5; 9 bases match TRBD2. Input material: PBMCs or T cells enriched from blood (not recorded which). The CDR3 DNA reads as TGTGCCAGCAGCACTCGACTAGCGGCCAACACCGGGGAGCTGTTTTTT. This translates into CASSTRLAANTGELFF.